This TCR beta chain appears in the sequencing data of a study of T cell repertoires in cytomegalovirus infection. Study-level background: The public TCR beta signatures pointed to both CMV infection and matching HLA type.

TCRdb reanalysed the reads using MiXCR and keeps one entry per CDR3 protein. The data contain nearly 550,000 distinct CDR3 sequences, about 15% of them singletons. This clonotype was seen repeatedly, ten times or more. The sequence was collected from a human donor in good health (CMV status not recorded). Some clones in this sample may be carry-over from other donors' samples. The sample taken for sequencing was CD8+ T cells from PBMCs.

The CDR3 sequence is CASSLWRDEQYF. The DNA of the CDR3 is TGTGCCAGCAGCTTGTGGCGGGACGAGCAGTACTTC. V gene TRBV5-4 combines with J gene TRBJ2-7; tentatively, D is TRBD2 (5 bases). With 1 base removed from V and 5 bases from J, the gap between germline ends came to 7 bases. The V gene's germline CDR1 is SGHNT and CDR2 YYREEE (reference sequence). There are 12 residues in the CDR3.